These T cell receptor beta chains were read from a single sample in a study of yellow fever vaccine responses in identical twins. TCRdb processed the RT-PCR reads anew with MiXCR; each CDR3 protein has one entry. The sample includes under 2,000 distinct CDR3 sequences, approximately 88% of them seen just once. The sequences come from T cells from blood (PBMCs), unsorted or a sorted subset (not recorded which), collected before or after yellow fever vaccination (not recorded which). The receptor source for this set is a woman between 18 and 30 years old who received the yellow fever vaccine. The CDR3 runs from the conserved cysteine through the conserved F or W. A D gene is named only where the DNA matches it firmly. Size values are once, few and many counts, or a class for expanded clones, and some rows have none.

D gene: -
CDR3 length: 16
J gene: TRBJ1-5
clone size: -
V gene: TRBV20-1
CDR3 protein: CSARDLGRSSNQPQHF
CDR3 DNA: TGCAGTGCTAGAGATCTGGGTAGGTCTAGCAATCAGCCCCAGCATTTT

D gene: -
CDR3 length: 14
J gene: TRBJ2-1
clone size: -
V gene: TRBV5-1
CDR3 protein: CASSLGDTYNEQFF
CDR3 DNA: TGCGCCAGCAGCTTGGGGGACACCTACAATGAGCAGTTCTTC

D gene: -
CDR3 length: 12
J gene: TRBJ2-1
clone size: -
V gene: TRBV12-3/TRBV12-4
CDR3 protein: CASSPPGNEQFF
CDR3 DNA: TGTGCCAGCAGCCCCCCGGGGAATGAGCAGTTCTTC

D gene: -
CDR3 length: 12
J gene: TRBJ1-1
clone size: -
V gene: TRBV6-2/TRBV6-3
CDR3 protein: CASSYSHREAFF
CDR3 DNA: TGTGCCAGCAGTTACTCGCATCGTGAAGCTTTCTTT

D gene: -
CDR3 length: 13
J gene: TRBJ2-1
clone size: few
V gene: TRBV11-1
CDR3 protein: CASSLGPDNEQFF
CDR3 DNA: TGTGCCAGCAGCTTAGGACCAGACAATGAGCAGTTCTTC

D gene: TRBD1
CDR3 length: 15
J gene: TRBJ1-1
clone size: -
V gene: TRBV10-3
CDR3 protein: CASIDRGTKNTEAFF
CDR3 DNA: TGTGCCTCTATAGACAGGGGCACCAAGAACACTGAAGCTTTCTTT

D gene: -
CDR3 length: 14
J gene: TRBJ1-1
clone size: -
V gene: TRBV11-1
CDR3 protein: CASSLGSSGSEAFF
CDR3 DNA: TGTGCCAGCAGCCTAGGGAGTTCGGGGTCTGAAGCTTTCTTT

D gene: -
CDR3 length: 14
J gene: TRBJ2-1
clone size: -
V gene: TRBV6-2/TRBV6-3
CDR3 protein: CASSYEDSYNEQFF
CDR3 DNA: TGTGCCAGCAGTTACGAGGACAGTTACAATGAGCAGTTCTTC

D gene: TRBD1
CDR3 length: 15
J gene: TRBJ2-1
clone size: -
V gene: TRBV11-1
CDR3 protein: CASSSMDRAQDEQFF
CDR3 DNA: TGTGCCAGCAGCTCCATGGACAGGGCCCAGGATGAGCAGTTCTTC

D gene: -
CDR3 length: 14
J gene: TRBJ1-2
clone size: -
V gene: TRBV7-9
CDR3 protein: CASSLGQGDDGYTF
CDR3 DNA: TGTGCCAGCAGCCTCGGGCAGGGTGATGATGGCTACACCTTC